Presented here are 30 T cell receptor beta chains from one specimen sequenced in a study of cytomegalovirus exposure and HLA in healthy donors. The data were produced by immunoSEQ multiplex PCR, yet TCRdb's version contains in-frame clones alone and is incomplete. The sample has roughly 150,000 clones, 70% to 90% seen once. The sequencing input was PBMCs. These receptor sequences come from a man between 18 and 29 years old in good health and CMV-seronegative.

V and J are TRBV7-2 and TRBJ1-5; D is possibly TRBD1 (5 bases). The CDR3 contains 15 residues. The germline V and J ends were trimmed by 1 base and 1 base, with 8 bases remaining between them. The germline V gene encodes CDR1 SGHTA and CDR2 FQGNSA. This chain's CDR3 is CASSLESGSNQPQHF. The CDR3 region has the DNA TGTGCCAGCAGCTTAGAGTCAGGGAGCAATCAGCCCCAGCATTTT.

This chain connects TRBV7-2 to TRBJ2-1; D is unresolved. The CDR3 contains 13 residues. CDR1 SGHTA and CDR2 FQGNSA come from the germline V gene. V was clipped by 2 bases and J by 8 bases, with 10 bases between them. The CDR3 region has the DNA TGTGCCAGCAGCTTATTAGGCGCGGATGAGCAGTTCTTC. Its translation is CASSLLGADEQFF.

The V and J genes are TRBV21-1 and TRBJ2-1; the listed D gene, TRBD1, was not tested against the DNA. TRBV21-1 has pseudogene status. The CDR3 runs 14 residues. The CDR3, as DNA: TGTGCCAGCAGCTCCCGGACAGGGTACAATGAGCAGTTCTTC. Protein sequence: CASSSRTGYNEQFF.

The gene calls are TRBV6-1 and TRBJ2-7; 9 bases match TRBD2. Trimming cost V 4 bases and J 5 bases; bases outside gene matches: 18. Germline loops: CDR1 MNHNS, CDR2 SASEGT. The CDR3 consists of 18 residues. The CDR3 sequence is CASSVRIAREGRGNEQYF. CDR3 bases: TGTGCCAGCAGTGTTAGAATTGCGCGGGAGGGCCGGGGAAACGAGCAGTACTTC.

Remarks on this clone: Other DNA sequences within the sample encode an identical CDR3. CDR3 amino acids: CASSPGTVNTGELFF. CDR3 in DNA: TGTGCCAGCAGTCCTGGGACAGTCAACACCGGGGAGCTGTTTTTT. The V and J genes are TRBV28 and TRBJ2-2; 7 bases align to TRBD1. V was clipped by 5 bases and J by 2 bases; unmatched bases: 5. Germline loops: CDR1 MDHEN, CDR2 SYDVKM. The CDR3 contains 15 residues.

This clone has more than one count but fewer than ten. This chain uses TRBV2 with TRBJ1-1; D remains ambiguous. The CDR3 consists of 13 residues. The germline V and J ends were trimmed by 1 base and 3 bases, with 6 bases remaining between them. Germline assignment: CDR1 SNHLY and CDR2 FYNNEI. The CDR3 sequence: CASSEGRDTEAFF. The DNA for the CDR3 is TGTGCCAGCAGTGAAGGGCGGGACACTGAAGCTTTCTTT.

This chain links TRBV6-6 with TRBJ2-1; 12 positions match TRBD2. Germline V gene data show CDR1 as MNHNY and CDR2 as SVGAGI (reference sequence). Trimming removed 4 bases from V and 6 bases from J; junction bases left unmatched: 7. This CDR3 is built from 16 residues. The CDR3 loop is CASSLASGRVGNEQFF. CDR3 DNA sequence: TGTGCCAGCAGTTTAGCTAGCGGGAGGGTCGGCAATGAGCAGTTCTTC.

V gene TRBV7-9 combines with J gene TRBJ1-1; the match to TRBD1 covers 10 bases. J lost 7 bases, V lost 5 bases, and 16 bases had no gene match. CDR1 and CDR2 from the germline V gene are SEHNR and FQNEAQ (reference sequence). This CDR3 region has 17 residues. As DNA, the CDR3 is TGTGCCAGCAGCCGCGGTCCGACAGGGGGCGATGATAATGAAGCTTTCTTT. This encodes CASSRGPTGGDDNEAFF.

The J gene is TRBJ1-6, the V gene TRBV6-1; no clear D. Trimming removed 7 bases at V and 3 bases at J, with 13 bases between. The CDR3 sequence is 15 residues long. CDR1 MNHNS and CDR2 SASEGT come from the germline V gene. CDR3 bases: TGTGCCAGCACGGTCGGGGAAATCTATAATTCACCCCTCCACTTT. This codes for CASTVGEIYNSPLHF.

The genes are TRBV6-6 and TRBJ2-1, with D hard to call. The CDR3 contains 13 residues. Germline assignment: CDR1 MNHNY and CDR2 SVGAGI (reference sequence). Trimming pared 6 bases from V and 1 base from J, leaving 7 bases between. CDR3 sequence: CASREFSYNEQFF. The CDR3 DNA sequence: TGTGCCAGCAGGGAGTTTTCCTACAATGAGCAGTTCTTC.

This clone was found once. The genes are TRBV5-1 and TRBJ2-7; 9 bases line up with TRBD2. In germline, CDR1 is SGHRS, CDR2 YFSETQ. CDR3 length: 15 amino acids. V dropped 3 bases and J dropped 3; count of bases not matched to a gene: 7. The CDR3 loop is CASSWRGGGGYEQYF. CDR3 DNA sequence: TGCGCCAGCAGCTGGCGGGGGGGTGGAGGCTACGAGCAGTACTTC.

V usage is TRBV7-8 and J usage is TRBJ2-1, with 9 bases fitting TRBD1. CDR3 length: 15 residues. Per germline, CDR1 SGHVS and CDR2 FQNEAQ. The V and J ends lost 5 bases and 7 bases, in that order; junction bases with no gene match: 9. The CDR3 DNA follows: TGTGCCAGCAGCGACGGACAGGGGCGCATAAATGAGCAGTTCTTC. Encoded protein: CASSDGQGRINEQFF.

The chain has TRBV28 and TRBJ2-7; D is uncertain. This CDR3 spans 13 amino acids. V was pared by 5 bases and J by 2 bases, with 10 bases between. Germline V gives CDR1 MDHEN, CDR2 SYDVKM. CDR3 in DNA: TGTGCCAGCAGTCCTATGATGACCTACGAGCAGTACTTC. Translating gives CASSPMMTYEQYF. The full variable domain, with the rest looked up from reference TRBV28 and TRBJ2-7, is DVKVTQSSRYLVKRTGEKVFLECVQDMDHENMFWYRQDPGLGLRLIYFSYDVKMKEKGDIPEGYSVSREKKERFSLILESASTNQTSMYLCASSPMMTYEQYFGPGTRLTVT.

CDR3 residues: CASSARPTGGSRGYTF. In nucleotides, the CDR3 is TGTGCCAGTAGTGCCCGTCCGACAGGGGGGTCGCGGGGCTACACCTTC. The V call is TRBV19, the J call TRBJ1-2; 9 bases fit TRBD1. The CDR3 covers 16 residues. Germline CDR1 and CDR2: LNHDA and SQIVND (reference sequence). J was trimmed by 8 bases and V by 5 bases; bases with no gene match: 15.

This chain connects TRBV2 to TRBJ2-2; TRBD1 is a possible D gene (6 bases). The V gene's germline CDR1 is SNHLY and CDR2 FYNNEI. Trimming removed 6 bases from V and 4 bases from J, with 18 bases in between. CDR3 length equals 16 residues. As DNA, the CDR3 is TGTGCCAGCAGAAATCAGGGGCAAGGCGGCACCGGGGAGCTGTTTTTT. Protein sequence: CASRNQGQGGTGELFF.

This chain's CDR3 is CSVTKIGPGETQYF. CDR3 coding DNA: TGCAGCGTCACGAAAATAGGCCCCGGGGAGACCCAGTACTTC. The chain couples TRBV29-1 to TRBJ2-5; D not resolved. The CDR3 length is 14 residues. Germline loops: CDR1 SQVTM, CDR2 ANQGSEA. V was trimmed by 6 bases and J by 5 bases, leaving 19 bases between them.

This sequence joins TRBV6-5 and TRBJ1-1; 8 positions match TRBD1. J was trimmed by 5 bases and V by 6 bases; bases with no gene match: 5. The CDR3 sequence is 13 residues long. CDR1 MNHEY and CDR2 SVGAGI come from the germline V gene. The CDR3 protein is CASRDRVETEAFF. CDR3 in DNA: TGTGCCAGCAGGGACAGGGTGGAGACTGAAGCTTTCTTT.

The chain recombines TRBV5-1 with TRBJ1-1; possibly TRBD1 for D (5 bases). Deletions cut 4 bases from V and 9 bases from J, with 13 bases between. The CDR3 extends over 12 amino acids. CDR1 and CDR2 from the germline V gene are SGHRS and YFSETQ. Here the CDR3 DNA reads TGCGCCAGCAGCAATACAGGCCAACAAGCTTTCTTT. Protein product: CASSNTGQQAFF.

This clone was seen more than once but under ten times. V gene TRBV4-1 combines with J gene TRBJ2-1, with 8 nucleotides matching TRBD2. Per the germline V gene, CDR1 is MGHRA and CDR2 is YSYEKL. The CDR3 is 16 residues long. Losses at the gene ends were 0 bases for V and 5 bases for J; bases not matched to a gene: 6. Here the CDR3 reads CASSQEPSGGNNEQFF. As DNA, the CDR3 is TGCGCCAGCAGCCAAGAACCCAGCGGGGGTAACAATGAGCAGTTCTTC.

The chain uses TRBV7-2 and TRBJ2-2; 7 nucleotides line up with TRBD2. V shed 2 bases, J shed 7 bases, and the junction held 13 bases outside the gene matches. Germline CDR1 reads SGHTA; CDR2 reads FQGNSA. This CDR3 has 17 residues. The CDR3 DNA follows: TGTGCCAGCAGCTTATGGGGGAGGCGGGAGATTGGCGGGGAGCTGTTTTTT. It specifies CASSLWGRREIGGELFF.

The chain links TRBV21-1 to TRBJ1-2. TRBV21-1 is shown as a pseudogene. The CDR3 consists of 16 residues. CDR3: CASSPLGATGVYGYTF. CDR3 nucleotide sequence: TGTGCCAGCAGCCCGCTAGGGGCAACGGGGGTCTATGGCTACACCTTC.

This chain uses TRBV2 with TRBJ1-1, with D maybe TRBD1 (5 bases). Germline CDR1 SNHLY, CDR2 FYNNEI. Trimming pared 7 bases from V and 1 base from J, leaving 10 bases between. The CDR3 is made up of 13 amino acids. As DNA, the CDR3 is TGTGCCAGCAACTCGGGGGAGAACACTGAAGCTTTCTTT. This encodes CASNSGENTEAFF. The variable domain in full, completed from reference TRBV2 and TRBJ1-1, reads EPEVTQTPSHQVTQMGQEVILRCVPISNHLYFYWYRQILGQKVEFLVSFYNNEISEKSEIFDDQFSVERPDGSNFTLKIRSTKLEDSAMYFCASNSGENTEAFFGQGTRLTVV.

The J gene is TRBJ2-5, the V gene TRBV5-6; 7 bases line up with TRBD2. Trimming cost V 4 bases and J 1 base; bases outside gene matches: 13. The CDR3 has 17 amino acids. Germline V CDR1 and CDR2: SGHDT, YYEEEE. CDR3 residues: CASSGGDFTISQETQYF. As DNA, the CDR3 is TGTGCCAGCAGCGGGGGGGACTTCACCATATCCCAAGAGACCCAGTACTTC.

The chain links TRBV10-3 to TRBJ2-2; D might be TRBD1 (5 bases). The ends were cut back, 0 bases at V and 1 base at J, with 6 bases in the middle. The germline V gene has CDR1 ENHRY and CDR2 SYGVKD. The CDR3 extends over 15 amino acids. Written as DNA, the CDR3 is TGTGCCATCAGTGAGTCCGACAGGAACACCGGGGAGCTGTTTTTT. Protein product: CAISESDRNTGELFF.

In this sample, this clone turned up once. The chain uses TRBV7-2 and TRBJ1-1; 8 nucleotides align to TRBD1. Germline CDR1 and CDR2: SGHTA and FQGNSA. The CDR3 length is 14 residues. J was trimmed by 11 bases and V by 6 bases; bases with no gene match: 14. The DNA for the CDR3 is TGTGCCAGCAGTTCCTCGGGACAGGTCTTGTATGCTTTCTTT. The encoded protein is CASSSSGQVLYAFF.

This clone was detected once. V and J are TRBV25-1 and TRBJ2-5; a weak D match, TRBD1 (6 bases). The germline V gene encodes CDR1 MGHDK and CDR2 SYGVNS. CDR3 length equals 14 residues. Trimming left V 1 base short and J 5 bases short, with 11 bases between. CDR3 loop: CASSEFTGRETQYF. CDR3 bases: TGTGCCAGCAGTGAATTTACAGGGCGGGAGACCCAGTACTTC.

This rearrangement joins TRBV7-9 to TRBJ1-6; D gene ambiguous. Germline-derived CDR1 and CDR2 are SEHNR and FQNEAQ (reference sequence). The CDR3 spans 14 residues. V gave up 1 base and J gave up 7 bases, with 8 bases separating them. CDR3: CASSLVERNSPLHF. The CDR3 nucleotides are TGTGCCAGCAGCTTAGTCGAGAGGAATTCACCCCTCCACTTT.

This chain connects TRBV28 to TRBJ2-7; TRBD2 matches at 8 bases. V shed 5 bases, J shed 5 bases, and the junction held 8 bases outside the gene matches. The CDR3 is 14 amino acids. Germline CDR1 MDHEN, CDR2 SYDVKM. The CDR3 sequence is CASSLTGGPDEQYV. DNA of the CDR3: TGTGCCAGCAGTCTTACGGGGGGGCCGGACGAGCAGTACGTC.

The chain uses TRBV10-1 and TRBJ2-7, with D tentatively TRBD1 (5 bases). Per germline, CDR1 WNHNN and CDR2 SYGVQD (reference sequence). The V gene lost 0 bases and the J gene lost 6 bases, with 18 bases spanning the gap. The CDR3 sequence is 16 residues long. The chain's CDR3 is CASSESAGKGTFEQYV. CDR3 DNA: TGCGCCAGCAGTGAGTCGGCAGGGAAAGGTACCTTCGAGCAGTACGTC.

The gene calls are TRBV5-4 and TRBJ1-1, with D perhaps TRBD1 (5 bases). CDR1 SGHNT and CDR2 YYREEE come from the germline V gene (reference sequence). V shed 0 bases and J shed 3 bases, with 15 bases lying between them. The CDR3 extends over 16 amino acids. In DNA, the CDR3 is TGTGCCAGCAGCTTGGCCTCGGGGGTCGGCTACACTGAAGCTTTCTTT. This codes for CASSLASGVGYTEAFF.